Below are 16 T cell receptor beta chains sequenced from a single sample in a study of cytomegalovirus exposure and HLA in healthy donors. PCR involved 60 Vbeta and 13 Jbeta primers. Measured with immunoSEQ multiplex PCR; TCRdb has only the in-frame clones, and not every one. The sample records approximately 140,000 clones, 65% to 90% being singletons. The sequencing sample was made of PBMCs. These receptors originate from a man aged 18 to 29 in good health and CMV-seronegative.

V gene TRBV9 combines with J gene TRBJ2-3; 7 nucleotides align to TRBD1. The CDR3 is made up of 17 amino acids. J was trimmed by 2 bases and V by 4 bases; bases with no gene match: 13. Germline values: CDR1 SGDLS, CDR2 YYNGEE. CDR3 in DNA: TGTGCCAGCAGCCCGACAGCGAGGGGGCGTAACACAGATACGCAGTATTTT. Its protein is CASSPTARGRNTDTQYF.

V gene TRBV5-6 combines with J gene TRBJ2-5; no definite D call. V was shortened by 0 bases and J by 1 base, with 10 bases between the two germline ends. The germline V gene has CDR1 SGHDT and CDR2 YYEEEE. The CDR3 has 15 residues. The CDR3: CASSLVGRAQETQYF. The DNA for the CDR3 is TGTGCCAGCAGCTTGGTGGGCAGAGCCCAAGAGACCCAGTACTTC. Full variable domain (rest looked up from reference TRBV5-6 and TRBJ2-5): DAGVTQSPTHLIKTRGQQVTLRCSPKSGHDTVSWYQQALGQGPQFIFQYYEEEERQRGNFPDRFSGHQFPNYSSELNVNALLLGDSALYLCASSLVGRAQETQYFGPGTRLLVL.

V gene TRBV5-1 combines with J gene TRBJ2-7; 12 nucleotides match TRBD2. Germline CDR1 reads SGHRS; CDR2 reads YFSETQ. V lost 4 bases, J lost 5 bases, and 4 bases stayed unmatched. This CDR3 is built from 14 residues. Here the CDR3 reads CASSPSGGAHEQYF. The DNA of the CDR3 is TGCGCCAGCAGCCCTAGCGGGGGGGCCCACGAGCAGTACTTC.

The chain uses TRBV30 and TRBJ1-5; 7 bases are a match to TRBD1. Germline CDR1 is GTSNPN and CDR2 is SVGIG (reference sequence). Trimming took 4 bases from V and 1 from J; bases not matched to a gene: 4. This CDR3 region has 14 residues. CDR3 bases: TGTGCCTGGAAGGGGGCGAACAGCAATCAGCCCCAGCATTTT. Translated, it gives CAWKGANSNQPQHF.

The CDR3 sequence is CASSLLQAGKNIQYF. The CDR3 DNA sequence: TGTGCCAGCAGCTTATTACAGGCCGGCAAAAACATTCAGTACTTC. The V and J genes are TRBV7-8 and TRBJ2-4; weak D call: TRBD1 (5 bases). The CDR3 length is 15 residues. V was shortened by 2 bases and J by 3 bases, with 11 bases between the two germline ends. The V gene's germline CDR1 is SGHVS and CDR2 FQNEAQ.

V usage is TRBV11-2 and J usage is TRBJ2-7; 7 positions agree with TRBD1. CDR3 length: 16 amino acids. Looked up from germline, CDR1 is SGHAT and CDR2 is FQNNGV. Trimming removed 5 bases from V and 2 bases from J; junction bases left unmatched: 12. CDR3 sequence reads: CASSLRGRGITYEQYF. In DNA form, the CDR3 reads TGTGCCAGCAGCCTCAGGGGCAGGGGGATCACCTACGAGCAGTACTTC.

This clone was seen once. The chain joins TRBV19 to TRBJ2-2; 8 bases align to TRBD1. CDR1 is LNHDA and CDR2 is SQIVND in the germline V gene (reference sequence). The CDR3 is 16 amino acids. The J segment lost 1 base and the V segment lost 4 bases, leaving 5 bases of the junction unmatched. The CDR3, as DNA: TGTGCCAGTAGTAACGGACAGGGAGGGAACACCGGGGAGCTGTTTTTT. Translated: CASSNGQGGNTGELFF.

The rearrangement uses TRBV29-1 and TRBJ1-2, with 9 nucleotides matching TRBD1. Germline CDR1 SQVTM, CDR2 ANQGSEA. This CDR3 is 15 amino acids long. J was trimmed by 3 bases and V by 6 bases; bases with no gene match: 11. The CDR3 DNA sequence: TGCAGCGTGGACCAAGGACAGGGGTTGTACTATGGCTACACCTTC. Translation gives CSVDQGQGLYYGYTF.

This chain joins TRBV27 and TRBJ1-1; D not certain. Trimming removed 7 bases at V and 3 bases at J, with 9 bases between. CDR1 and CDR2 from the germline V gene are MNHEY and SMNVEV (reference sequence). The CDR3 loop spans 12 amino acids. The CDR3 DNA reads TGTGCCAGCAAGCCCGGGGACACTGAAGCTTTCTTT. Translating it yields CASKPGDTEAFF.

The chain is built from TRBV4-3 and TRBJ2-5; TRBD1 aligns across 9 bases. Trimming at V came to 2 bases and at J to 1 base, leaving 5 bases not matched to a gene. Germline values: CDR1 LGHNA, CDR2 YSLEER. The CDR3 extends over 16 amino acids. CDR3 nucleotides: TGCGCCAGCAGCCAACGAAGGGACAGGGTCCAAGAGACCCAGTACTTC. Its translation: CASSQRRDRVQETQYF.

The V gene is TRBV28, the J gene TRBJ1-1; weak D call: TRBD1 (6 bases). V lost 1 base to trimming and J lost 8 bases, with 14 bases between them. In germline, CDR1 is MDHEN, CDR2 SYDVKM. The CDR3 runs 14 residues. For the CDR3, the DNA is TGTGCCAGCAGTTTATCTATGGGGGGGCTAGAAGCTTTCTTT. Protein product: CASSLSMGGLEAFF.

Only a few counts were recorded for this clone. This rearrangement joins TRBV5-1 to TRBJ1-1; TRBD1 matches 9 bases. Germline V gene sequence: CDR1 SGHRS, CDR2 YFSETQ. The CDR3 has 15 residues. After removal of 3 bases from V and 11 bases from J, the junction contained 14 bases not matched to a gene. The CDR3 DNA is TGCGCCAGCAGCTCTCTTGAGGACAGGGGATCTATTGCTTTCTTT. It is translated as CASSSLEDRGSIAFF.

The CDR3 region is CASSMARTEAFF. For the CDR3, the DNA is TGTGCCAGTAGTATGGCCAGAACTGAAGCTTTCTTT. The genes are TRBV19 and TRBJ1-1; D ambiguous. Per the germline V gene, CDR1 is LNHDA and CDR2 is SQIVND (reference sequence). V was trimmed by 3 bases and J by 5 bases, leaving 7 bases between them. This CDR3 has 12 amino acids.

In DNA, the CDR3 is TGTGCCAGCAGTGAGACTAGCGGGGGCCCCACAGATACGCAGTATTTT. Translation gives CASSETSGGPTDTQYF. This chain uses TRBV6-4 with TRBJ2-3, with 12 bases identical to TRBD2. The CDR3 length is 16 residues. Germline values: CDR1 MRHNA, CDR2 SNTAGT. With V trimmed by 3 bases and J by 2 bases, 3 bases remained unmatched.

V usage is TRBV6-5 and J usage is TRBJ1-1; D unresolved. V lost 0 bases and J lost 5, with 7 bases in between. The CDR3 covers 13 residues. Germline V CDR1 and CDR2: MNHEY, SVGAGI. This CDR3 is CASSYSYRTEAFF. The CDR3 bases are TGTGCCAGCAGTTACTCTTACCGGACTGAAGCTTTCTTT.

Concerning this clone itself: A read error may account for a junction end that differs from germline. The rearrangement links TRBV7-2 to TRBJ2-4; a possible D gene is TRBD1 (7 bases). The CDR3 is made up of 11 amino acids. Germline-derived CDR1 and CDR2 are SGHTA and FQGNSA. CDR3 amino acids: CASTETGRLNF. CDR3 sequence (DNA): TGTGCCAGCACCGAGACAGGGAGGCTGAACTTC.